One and the same sample provided the 14 T cell receptor beta chains below, sequenced in a study of blood T cell repertoires in COVID-19. The repertoire was sequenced with immunoSEQ multiplex PCR; TCRdb's copy has only in-frame clones and lacks some. The data show 200,000 to 250,000 clones, around four fifths seen once. Sequences were obtained from peripheral blood. These receptors came from a woman aged 40-49 years with active or convalescent COVID-19.

This chain joins TRBV28 and TRBJ2-7, with TRBD1 identical over 9 bases. The CDR3 runs to 15 residues. Germline V gives CDR1 MDHEN, CDR2 SYDVKM. The J segment lost 2 bases and the V segment lost 7 bases, leaving 9 bases of the junction unmatched. CDR3 protein: CASTPGQGLPYEQYF. DNA of the CDR3: TGTGCCAGCACCCCGGGACAGGGTCTTCCCTACGAGCAGTACTTC.

The chain employs TRBV5-1 and TRBJ2-1; no firm D call. Germline lookup yields CDR1 SGHRS and CDR2 YFSETQ. The CDR3 has 14 residues. Deletions cut 2 bases from V and 2 bases from J, with 8 bases between. CDR3 bases: TGCGCCAGCAGCTTACAGTGGCCCTACAATGAGCAGTTCTTC. Protein product: CASSLQWPYNEQFF. The variable domain in full, with the rest retrieved from reference TRBV5-1 and TRBJ2-1, is KAGVTQTPRYLIKTRGQQVTLSCSPISGHRSVSWYQQTPGQGLQFLFEYFSETQRNKGNFPGRFSGRQFSNSRSEMNVSTLELGDSALYLCASSLQWPYNEQFFGPGTRLTVL.

V is TRBV5-1 and J is TRBJ2-5; 7 positions match TRBD2. With 0 bases clipped from V and 1 base from J, the junction kept 6 bases outside the gene matches. The germline gives CDR1 SGHRS, CDR2 YFSETQ. The CDR3 extends over 16 amino acids. The DNA of the CDR3 is TGCGCCAGCAGCTTGGAGCGGGGAACCTTCCAAGAGACCCAGTACTTC. Residues: CASSLERGTFQETQYF. The full variable domain, its missing parts supplied by reference TRBV5-1 and TRBJ2-5, is KAGVTQTPRYLIKTRGQQVTLSCSPISGHRSVSWYQQTPGQGLQFLFEYFSETQRNKGNFPGRFSGRQFSNSRSEMNVSTLELGDSALYLCASSLERGTFQETQYFGPGTRLLVL.

This chain uses TRBV9 with TRBJ2-5; D is unclear. The CDR3 loop spans 14 amino acids. Trimming pared 0 bases from V and 1 base from J, leaving 7 bases between. The V gene's germline CDR1 is SGDLS and CDR2 YYNGEE. The CDR3 sequence: CASSVAHIQETQYF. The CDR3, as DNA: TGTGCCAGCAGCGTAGCACACATCCAAGAGACCCAGTACTTC.

The chain uses TRBV12-5 and TRBJ2-2, with D perhaps matching TRBD1 (7 bases). With 9 bases removed from V and 3 bases from J, the gap between germline ends came to 11 bases. The CDR3 runs to 13 residues. Germline V gene sequence: CDR1 LGHNT, CDR2 FRNRAP. The CDR3 loop is CASRGADTGELFF. CDR3 coding DNA: TGTGCTAGCAGGGGGGCGGACACCGGGGAGCTGTTTTTT.

This clone appeared a few times. This chain connects TRBV19 to TRBJ1-5; the D is unclear. The CDR3 runs 15 residues. The germline gives CDR1 LNHDA, CDR2 SQIVND (reference sequence). The V and J ends lost 4 bases and 3 bases respectively, with 13 bases between them. The chain's CDR3 is CASSRTGEDNQPQHF. The CDR3 bases are TGTGCCAGTAGTAGGACGGGAGAGGACAATCAGCCCCAGCATTTT.

The genes are TRBV7-8 and TRBJ1-3; D is ambiguous. The CDR3 has 15 amino acids. Germline V gene data show CDR1 as SGHVS and CDR2 as FQNEAQ. V was pared by 1 base and J by 4 bases, with 11 bases between. CDR3 amino acids: CASSLGNSGGNTIYF. The CDR3 region has the DNA TGTGCCAGCAGCTTAGGAAACAGCGGGGGAAACACCATATATTTT.

DNA of the CDR3: TGTGCCAGCAGTGAAATCGGGACAGCCCTAATCGGCACAGATACGCAGTATTTT. Its protein is CASSEIGTALIGTDTQYF. The chain uses TRBV27 and TRBJ2-3; 7 bases align to TRBD1. Losses at the gene ends were 5 bases for V and 1 base for J; bases not matched to a gene: 15. The CDR3 totals 18 residues. Germline values: CDR1 MNHEY, CDR2 SMNVEV (reference sequence).

V gene TRBV7-9 combines with J gene TRBJ1-1; 10 nucleotides agree with TRBD1. This CDR3 spans 14 amino acids. Germline CDR1 SEHNR, CDR2 FQNEAQ (reference sequence). The V segment lost 7 bases and the J segment 5 bases; nucleotides outside the gene matches: 7. CDR3 in DNA: TGTGCCAGCAACCTCGACAGGGGGCAGACTGAAGCTTTCTTT. This encodes CASNLDRGQTEAFF. Filled out from reference TRBV7-9 and TRBJ1-1, the complete variable domain reads DTGVSQNPRHKITKRGQNVTFRCDPISEHNRLYWYRQTLGQGPEFLTYFQNEAQLEKSRLLSDRFSAERPKGSFSTLEIQRTEQGDSAMYLCASNLDRGQTEAFFGQGTRLTVV.

This rearrangement joins TRBV10-3 to TRBJ2-3, with 11 bases identical to TRBD2. The junction had 5 bases not matched to a gene; V was cut back by 7 bases and J by 5 bases. This CDR3 is 14 amino acids long. Germline CDR1 ENHRY, CDR2 SYGVKD. CDR3: CAITGTSGVDTQYF. DNA of the CDR3: TGTGCCATCACCGGGACTAGCGGTGTAGATACGCAGTATTTT.

The rearrangement links TRBV7-9 to TRBJ2-5; a possible D gene is TRBD1 (7 bases). Deletions cut 1 base from V and 3 bases from J, with 15 bases between. Germline CDR1 is SEHNR and CDR2 is FQNEAQ (reference sequence). This CDR3 is 16 amino acids long. CDR3 sequence (DNA): TGTGCCAGCAGCTTAGGCGGGACAGTGATCAAAGAGACCCAGTACTTC. Its translation is CASSLGGTVIKETQYF.

This clone has just one count. The chain employs TRBV18 and TRBJ1-6; 7 bases line up with TRBD1. Trimming at V came to 5 bases and at J to 5 bases, leaving 6 bases not matched to a gene. CDR3 size: 15 residues. Germline V lookup: CDR1 KGHSH, CDR2 LQKENI. CDR3 sequence (DNA): TGTGCCAGCTCATCGACAGGGAAGGATAATTCACCCCTCCACTTT. This gives the protein CASSSTGKDNSPLHF.

V and J are TRBV10-3 and TRBJ2-1; 9 nucleotides align to TRBD1. V lost 9 bases, J lost 7 bases, and 10 bases stayed unmatched. The germline V gene has CDR1 ENHRY and CDR2 SYGVKD. CDR3 length: 14 residues. This CDR3 reads CAMGPGQGRNEQFF. In nucleotides, the CDR3 is TGTGCCATGGGTCCGGGACAGGGTAGGAATGAGCAGTTCTTC.

The V call is TRBV19, the J call TRBJ1-1; TRBD1 might be the D (5 bases). In germline, CDR1 is LNHDA, CDR2 SQIVND (reference sequence). The CDR3 is 16 amino acids. V lost 3 bases, J lost 0 bases, and 14 bases lay in between. The CDR3: CASSMGGTGLNTEAFF. The CDR3 nucleotides read TGTGCCAGTAGTATGGGGGGTACGGGGTTGAACACTGAAGCTTTCTTT.